Listed below are T cell receptor beta chains from one sample, sequenced in a study of cytomegalovirus exposure and HLA in healthy donors. Sequencing used immunoSEQ multiplex PCR; TCRdb keeps in-frame clones, though not all of them. The table has 150,000 to 180,000 clones, roughly three quarters seen once. The sequenced sample consisted of PBMCs. These TCRs come from a man aged 25-45 years in good health and CMV-seropositive. Both conserved end residues are part of each CDR3. Each record gives: J gene, V gene, clone size, D gene, CDR3 DNA, CDR3 protein. A D gene is named only where the DNA matches it firmly. A clone size is listed for some rows: how often the clone was seen (once, few, many), or a class if it is expanded.

>TRBJ2-1|TRBV5-1|NA|NA
TGCGCCAGCAGCTCTGGGTTCTCGGGGGTTGATGAGCAGTTCTTC
CASSSGFSGVDEQFF
>TRBJ1-2|TRBV6-5|NA|NA
TGTGCCAGCAGCCTCGGATCCGGGGGATATGGCTACACCTTC
CASSLGSGGYGYTF
>TRBJ2-1|TRBV7-2|few|NA
TGTGCCAGCAGCTTAGCTAACTATGAGCAGTTCTTC
CASSLANYEQFF
>TRBJ2-7|TRBV9|NA|NA
TGTGCCAGCAGCGCGTCCCCGACGGAGGGGACAGCTTCCTACGAGCAGTACTTC
CASSASPTEGTASYEQYF
>TRBJ1-2|TRBV27|NA|TRBD1
TGTGCCAGCAGTCCATCCGACAGGGGCCTCCGGGGCTACACCTTC
CASSPSDRGLRGYTF
>TRBJ2-2|TRBV6-5|NA|TRBD1
TGTGCCAGCAGGATCGGACAGGGCTTTACCGGGGAGCTGTTTTTT
CASRIGQGFTGELFF
>TRBJ2-2|TRBV10-3|NA|TRBD1
TGTGCCGCGCAGGGGACAGGGGTGAACACCGGGGAGCTGTTTTTT
CAAQGTGVNTGELFF
>TRBJ2-1|TRBV4-3|NA|TRBD2
TGCGCCAGCAGCCATCATAGCGGGGCTAACAATGAGCAGTTCTTC
CASSHHSGANNEQFF
>TRBJ1-1|TRBV7-2|NA|NA
TGTGCCAGCAGCCCAATGGTATCTAACAGGGAAACTTTCTTT
CASSPMVSNRETFF
>TRBJ2-1|TRBV13|NA|TRBD1
TGTGCCAGCAGCTCGGGACAGGGGGCAGACAATGAGCAGTTCTTC
CASSSGQGADNEQFF
>TRBJ1-1|TRBV2|once|NA
TGTGCCAGCACGGGGAGGCGTGTGGGGATGAACACTGAAGCTTTCTTT
CASTGRRVGMNTEAFF